A single sample gave rise to the 11 T cell receptor beta chains below, sequenced in a study of T cell changes during pregnancy in multiple sclerosis. TCRdb's table, derived via immunoSEQ multiplex PCR, lists solely in-frame clones and lacks some. Altogether about 40,000 clones are present, 80% to 95% being singletons, with the ten largest covering about 0.42%. This specimen consisted of CD4+ T cells from peripheral blood mononuclear cells, obtained in the third trimester of pregnancy. Every receptor here comes from a female donor with multiple sclerosis, enrolled in a pregnancy study.

The chain is built from TRBV5-8 and TRBJ2-3; possibly TRBD2 for D (6 bases). The CDR3 runs 15 residues. V was shortened by 7 bases and J by 0 bases, with 15 bases between the two germline ends. CDR1 SGHTS and CDR2 YDEGEE come from the germline V gene. The DNA of the CDR3 is TGTGCCAGCGAGTGGGCGGGACTGAGCACAGATACGCAGTATTTT. It specifies CASEWAGLSTDTQYF.

This clone ranks as medium-sized (0.01 to 0.1%). V usage is TRBV19 and J usage is TRBJ2-7, with no clear D. V gave up 6 bases and J gave up 2 bases, with 14 bases separating them. The CDR3 is 14 residues long. The germline V gene has CDR1 LNHDA and CDR2 SQIVND (reference sequence). CDR3 sequence: CASSSVSPPYEQYF. In nucleotides, the CDR3 is TGTGCCAGTAGCTCAGTATCACCCCCCTACGAGCAGTACTTC.

The chain is built from TRBV5-1 and TRBJ2-7; TRBD2 matches at 13 bases. The CDR3 runs to 16 residues. Germline loops: CDR1 SGHRS, CDR2 YFSETQ. V shed 1 base, J shed 6 bases, and the junction held 7 bases outside the gene matches. CDR3 bases: TGCGCCAGCAGCTTGACTAGCGGGAGGGCCGGGACCGAGCAGTACTTC. Protein: CASSLTSGRAGTEQYF.

The chain is built from TRBV28 and TRBJ1-5; possibly TRBD1 for D (6 bases). The CDR3 is 15 amino acids. V lost 3 bases and J 1 base, leaving 10 bases between the germline ends. The germline CDR1 and CDR2 sequences are MDHEN and SYDVKM. CDR3 sequence (DNA): TGTGCCAGCAGTTTCCCAGGGGTGAGCAATCAGCCCCAGCATTTT. Translating it yields CASSFPGVSNQPQHF.

The chain is built from TRBV7-2 and TRBJ2-7, with TRBD2 matching 9 bases. The V and J ends lost 5 bases and 5 bases, in that order; junction bases with no gene match: 10. The CDR3 is 15 residues long. The germline V gene encodes CDR1 SGHTA and CDR2 FQGNSA. The CDR3 loop reads CASSTVAGEWHEQYF. CDR3 DNA: TGTGCCAGCAGCACCGTAGCGGGAGAATGGCACGAGCAGTACTTC. Full variable domain (rest looked up from reference TRBV7-2 and TRBJ2-7): GAGVSQSPSNKVTEKGKDVELRCDPISGHTALYWYRQSLGQGLEFLIYFQGNSAPDKSGLPSDRFSAERTGGSVSTLTIQRTQQEDSAVYLCASSTVAGEWHEQYFGPGTRLTVT.

The rearrangement joins TRBV6-5 to TRBJ1-1; 7 bases agree with TRBD1. V trimming: 6 bases; J trimming: 8 bases; junction bases outside the gene matches: 6. CDR3 length equals 12 residues. Germline CDR1 and CDR2: MNHEY and SVGAGI. The CDR3 nucleotides are TGTGCCAGCAGGAGAACAGGGGAGGAAGCTTTCTTT. This sequence encodes CASRRTGEEAFF.

This chain uses TRBV6-1 with TRBJ2-1; 7 bases agree with TRBD2. There are 15 residues in the CDR3. V lost 5 bases and J lost 5; bases outside the gene matches: 9. Germline V gives CDR1 MNHNS, CDR2 SASEGT. CDR3 nucleotide sequence: TGTGCCAGCAGTAAGAGGCTAGCGGCAAACAATGAGCAGTTCTTC. As protein: CASSKRLAANNEQFF.

The chain recombines TRBV5-1 with TRBJ1-3; 8 nucleotides match TRBD1. Germline V gene lookup returns CDR1 SGHRS and CDR2 YFSETQ. The CDR3 is 17 residues long. The J segment lost 5 bases and the V segment lost 0 bases, leaving 10 bases of the junction unmatched. CDR3 residues: CASSLGGQGPSRNTIYF. The CDR3, as DNA: TGCGCCAGCAGCTTGGGTGGACAGGGACCTAGTAGAAACACCATATATTTT.

This rearrangement joins TRBV4-3 to TRBJ2-1, with D possibly TRBD2 on 5 matching bases. This CDR3 spans 18 amino acids. V dropped 2 bases and J dropped 4 bases, with 21 bases sitting between them. Germline CDR1 is LGHNA and CDR2 is YSLEER. In nucleotides, the CDR3 is TGCGCCAGCAGCCAAAAAAGGAGGTCTAGCAGCGCATACAATGAGCAGTTCTTC. Its protein is CASSQKRRSSSAYNEQFF.

This clone was seen only once. V and J are TRBV7-2 and TRBJ1-6; 8 nucleotides match TRBD1. V trimming: 7 bases; J trimming: 5 bases; junction bases outside the gene matches: 7. The CDR3 is made up of 15 amino acids. CDR1 SGHTA and CDR2 FQGNSA come from the germline V gene. The CDR3 reads CASTFRTGNNSPLHF. CDR3 sequence (DNA): TGTGCCAGCACCTTTCGGACAGGGAATAATTCACCCCTCCACTTT.

The chain couples TRBV5-1 to TRBJ2-7; D gene ambiguous. There are 12 residues in the CDR3. Germline CDR1 is SGHRS and CDR2 is YFSETQ. The germline V and J ends were trimmed by 2 bases and 4 bases, with 7 bases remaining between them. The CDR3 spells CASSFTVYEQYF. The CDR3 nucleotides read TGCGCCAGCAGCTTTACGGTATACGAGCAGTACTTC.